This T cell receptor (beta chain) was observed in a study of cytotoxic CD8 clonotypes in ibrutinib-treated CLL. Study-level background: Response sampling occurred after a median roughly twelve months of treatment (range 6 to 36).

General observations from the study: The study sampled sustained-remission and progressing patients at different times. Ibrutinib response saw clonality rise, and progression saw it return toward baseline.

For TCR beta libraries, around 2 micrograms of genomic DNA were obtained from cryopreserved PBMCs. Remarks on this clone: Its antigen remains unidentified.

Sequencing was performed with immunoSEQ multiplex PCR; in TCRdb, only in-frame clones are kept and a portion is missing. The sample carries some 160,000 clones, approximately 77% recorded once. This CDR3 contains 14 residues. CDR1 and CDR2 from the germline V gene are SGHNT and YYREEE (reference sequence). V was clipped by 4 bases and J by 5 bases, with 13 bases between them. V is TRBV5-4 and J is TRBJ2-4; D remains ambiguous. The TCR comes from a human donor with chronic lymphocytic leukemia. Source: PBMCs, taken after 12 months of ibrutinib treatment. CDR3 sequence reads: CASSKTDRQNIQYF. In DNA form, the CDR3 reads TGTGCCAGCAGCAAAACAGACCGGCAAAACATTCAGTACTTC.